The 23 T cell receptor beta chains presented below share a single source sample, sequenced in a study of T cells in Graves' hyperthyroidism and ophthalmopathy. TCR beta CDR3 regions were amplified from RNA. During a first-round RT-PCR of the TCR CDR3, the HTBI primer set was used. TCRdb processed the multiplex PCR reads anew with MiXCR; each CDR3 protein has one entry. The sample lists approximately 620,000 distinct CDR3 sequences; 16% were seen once. Sequencing was performed on blood. The receptor set was obtained from a woman between 40 and 50 years old with Graves' ophthalmopathy.

The chain links TRBV3-1 to TRBJ2-5; D perhaps matches TRBD1 (5 bases). Deletions cut 1 base from V and 0 bases from J, with 9 bases between. The CDR3 spans 15 residues. Germline V gene sequence: CDR1 LGHDT, CDR2 YNNKEL (reference sequence). The CDR3, as DNA: TGTGCCAGCAGCCAAGGCTCAGGGTACCAAGAGACCCAGTACTTC. It is translated as CASSQGSGYQETQYF.

This clonotype has ten or more counts. The chain combines TRBV12-3 or TRBV12-4 with TRBJ1-2, with 7 bases aligning to TRBD1. Germline trimming cut 6 bases from V and 8 bases from J; bases unmatched to any gene: 9. The CDR3 length is 13 residues. Here the CDR3 DNA reads TGTGCCAGCAGCGTCCGACAGGGATACGGCTACACCTTC. Translated, it gives CASSVRQGYGYTF.

The chain combines TRBV27 with TRBJ1-1; D perhaps matches TRBD1 (6 bases). CDR1 MNHEY and CDR2 SMNVEV come from the germline V gene (reference sequence). There are 13 residues in the CDR3. Deletions cut 5 bases from V and 5 bases from J, with 12 bases between. The CDR3 sequence is CASSTGAQTEAFF. CDR3 DNA: TGTGCCAGCAGTACGGGGGCCCAGACTGAAGCTTTCTTT.

This clonotype appeared many times. The J gene is TRBJ2-5, the V gene TRBV30; D uncertain. V was trimmed by 6 bases and J by 2 bases, leaving 16 bases between them. The germline V gene encodes CDR1 GTSNPN and CDR2 SVGIG (reference sequence). CDR3 length equals 14 residues. The CDR3 spells CACSPGTIQETQYF. In DNA, the CDR3 is TGTGCCTGCAGTCCGGGCACAATACAAGAGACCCAGTACTTC.

This clonotype was seen at least ten times. The gene calls are TRBV11-2 and TRBJ2-1; D remains unclear. Germline V gene sequence: CDR1 SGHAT, CDR2 FQNNGV. The CDR3 runs to 15 residues. V lost 5 bases and J 6 bases, leaving 17 bases between the germline ends. CDR3 DNA sequence: TGTGCCAGCAGCCGAGGCCTATCCCCGGGCAATGAGCAGTTCTTC. It translates to CASSRGLSPGNEQFF.

The gene calls are TRBV2 and TRBJ2-1; 12 bases are shared with TRBD2. V gave up 7 bases and J gave up 5 bases; unmatched junction bases: 3. Germline V gene lookup returns CDR1 SNHLY and CDR2 FYNNEI. There are 14 residues in the CDR3. DNA for the CDR3: TGTGCCAGCACCCGGACTAGCGGGGACAATGAGCAGTTCTTC. It codes for CASTRTSGDNEQFF. Combining the CDR3 with reference TRBV2 and TRBJ2-1 gives the whole variable domain EPEVTQTPSHQVTQMGQEVILRCVPISNHLYFYWYRQILGQKVEFLVSFYNNEISEKSEIFDDQFSVERPDGSNFTLKIRSTKLEDSAMYFCASTRTSGDNEQFFGPGTRLTVL.

The J gene is TRBJ2-3, the V gene TRBV20-1; 8 nucleotides agree with TRBD2. J gave up 1 base and V 6 bases, and 9 bases lay outside the gene matches. CDR1 DFQATT and CDR2 SNEGSKA come from the germline V gene (reference sequence). The CDR3 sequence is 15 residues long. CDR3 nucleotides: TGCAGTGCCCAGGCCCGGGGGGGTGGCACAGATACGCAGTATTTT. Translation: CSAQARGGGTDTQYF.

This clonotype has just a few counts. The gene calls are TRBV5-8 and TRBJ2-5, with 8 bases matching TRBD1. CDR1 is SGHTS and CDR2 is YDEGEE in the germline V gene. This CDR3 is 13 amino acids long. Trimming at V came to 0 bases and at J to 9 bases, leaving 4 bases not matched to a gene. The CDR3 bases are TGTGCCAGCAGCTTGGGACAGGGGATAGCCCAGTACTTC. Residues: CASSLGQGIAQYF.

Notes on this clonotype: A clone one base away is much larger, so this may be a read error. This rearrangement joins TRBV6-2 or TRBV6-3 to TRBJ2-1, with D unresolved. V gave up 2 bases and J gave up 3 bases, with 5 bases separating them. CDR3 size: 13 residues. Germline CDR1 and CDR2: MNHEY and SVGEGT. The CDR3 loop is CASSYGGYNEQFF. The DNA of the CDR3 is TGTGCCAGCAGTTACGGCGGCTACAATGAGCAGTTCTTC.

Only a few counts were recorded for this clonotype. The chain links TRBV2 to TRBJ1-2, with a tentative D call TRBD1 (5 bases). CDR3 length: 15 amino acids. Germline loops: CDR1 SNHLY, CDR2 FYNNEI. V was shortened by 0 bases and J by 8 bases, with 16 bases between the two germline ends. CDR3 nucleotides: TGTGCCAGCAGTGAAGCTGTGTCGGGACGGAAAGGCTACACCTTC. Its translation: CASSEAVSGRKGYTF.

There are many counts of this clonotype. This chain links TRBV2 with TRBJ2-3; TRBD2 matches 8 bases. Germline loops: CDR1 SNHLY, CDR2 FYNNEI. The V gene end was trimmed by 0 bases and the J gene end by 0 bases; junction bases not matched to a gene: 14. This CDR3 is 20 amino acids long. The CDR3: CASSEAPLTGGPFSTDTQYF. DNA for the CDR3: TGTGCCAGCAGTGAAGCCCCCTTGACGGGGGGGCCTTTCAGCACAGATACGCAGTATTTT.

This clonotype was seen many times. The rearrangement joins TRBV5-1 to TRBJ2-3; D is possibly TRBD1 or TRBD2 (5 bases each). CDR1 SGHRS and CDR2 YFSETQ come from the germline V gene. V gave up 4 bases and J gave up 1 base, with 13 bases separating them. The CDR3 extends over 15 amino acids. CDR3 DNA: TGCGCCAGCAGCCTGGGACCTAGGGGCACAGATACGCAGTATTTT. Protein: CASSLGPRGTDTQYF.

The sample holds many counts of this clonotype. V usage is TRBV11-2 and J usage is TRBJ2-7; 9 positions agree with TRBD2. Trimming removed 0 bases from V and 5 bases from J; junction bases left unmatched: 17. The CDR3 totals 19 residues. Germline CDR1 is SGHAT and CDR2 is FQNNGV. The DNA of the CDR3 is TGTGCCAGCAGCTTAGATGTGGGGCCGGCGGGACTAGCCCGCCACGAGCAGTACTTC. This translates into CASSLDVGPAGLARHEQYF.

This clonotype was counted only a few times. The chain employs TRBV6-1 and TRBJ1-1; D is uncertain. The V end was cut by 7 bases, the J end by 6 bases, with 12 bases between. Germline V gene sequence: CDR1 MNHNS, CDR2 SASEGT. This CDR3 contains 12 residues. This CDR3 reads CASTRPGAEAFF. The CDR3 DNA sequence: TGTGCCAGCACCAGGCCCGGGGCTGAAGCTTTCTTT.

The chain employs TRBV29-1 and TRBJ1-2, with D unclear. V was trimmed by 6 bases and J by 4 bases, leaving 15 bases between them. The germline gives CDR1 SQVTM, CDR2 ANQGSEA. The CDR3 covers 13 residues. This CDR3 reads CSVRSTVFYGYTF. The CDR3 nucleotides read TGCAGCGTCCGATCCACAGTCTTCTATGGCTACACCTTC. Complete variable domain (other parts from reference TRBV29-1 and TRBJ1-2): SAVISQKPSRDICQRGTSLTIQCQVDSQVTMMFWYRQQPGQSLTLIATANQGSEATYESGFVIDKFPISRPNLTFSTLTVSNMSPEDSSIYLCSVRSTVFYGYTFGSGTRLTVV.

The rearrangement joins TRBV7-8 to TRBJ2-2, with D uncertain. V lost 0 bases, J lost 8 bases, and 4 bases lay in between. The CDR3 has 12 residues. Germline V lookup: CDR1 SGHVS, CDR2 FQNEAQ. CDR3 sequence (DNA): TGTGCCAGCAGCTTAGCGTTGGGGGAGCTGTTTTTT. Protein sequence: CASSLALGELFF.

In this sample, this clonotype turned up many times. This chain connects TRBV13 to TRBJ2-5; no reliable D call. With 1 base removed from V and 5 bases from J, the gap between germline ends came to 11 bases. Per germline, CDR1 PRHDT and CDR2 FYEKMQ (reference sequence). This CDR3 has 14 amino acids. In DNA, the CDR3 is TGTGCCAGCAGCTTAGCCAGGCCAAGCGAGACCCAGTACTTC. Translated, it gives CASSLARPSETQYF.

This clonotype has more than one count but fewer than ten. The chain combines TRBV5-8 with TRBJ1-2, with a weak D call TRBD1 (6 bases). Looked up from germline, CDR1 is SGHTS and CDR2 is YDEGEE. The CDR3 consists of 14 residues. The ends were cut back, 0 bases at V and 10 bases at J, with 16 bases in the middle. CDR3 protein: CASSLAKTGTVYTF. The CDR3 nucleotides are TGTGCCAGCAGCTTGGCCAAGACAGGAACGGTCTACACCTTC.

This clonotype occurred once. Just one base apart from a much larger clone, this may be a read error. CDR3: CASSVERRGETQYF. The CDR3 nucleotides read TGTGCCAGCAGCGTAGAGCGCCGGGGAGAGACCCAGTACTTC. The V call is TRBV11-1, the J call TRBJ2-5, with D possibly TRBD2 on 5 matching bases. CDR1 SGHAT and CDR2 FQDESV come from the germline V gene (reference sequence). Trimming removed 5 bases from V and 4 bases from J, with 14 bases in between. The CDR3 loop spans 14 amino acids.

This clonotype came up a few times. The rearrangement links TRBV19 to TRBJ1-1; 10 nucleotides line up with TRBD1. The CDR3 extends over 14 amino acids. V was pared by 10 bases and J by 1 base, with 6 bases of the junction left unmatched. The germline V gene encodes CDR1 LNHDA and CDR2 SQIVND (reference sequence). This CDR3 is CATRTGGENTEAFF. The CDR3 DNA follows: TGTGCCACCAGGACAGGGGGGGAGAACACTGAAGCTTTCTTT. Full variable domain (missing parts from reference TRBV19 and TRBJ1-1): DGGITQSPKYLFRKEGQNVTLSCEQNLNHDAMYWYRQDPGQGLRLIYYSQIVNDFQKGDIAEGYSVSREKKESFPLTVTSAQKNPTAFYLCATRTGGENTEAFFGQGTRLTVV.

The CDR3 region has the DNA TGCAGCGTTTTTGCAATGGGACAGGGTAGAAATGAGCAGTTCTTC. Its translation is CSVFAMGQGRNEQFF. V and J are TRBV29-1 and TRBJ2-1; 9 bases align to TRBD1. The ends lost 5 bases at V and 7 bases at J; junction bases unmatched: 12. Germline assignment: CDR1 SQVTM and CDR2 ANQGSEA. The CDR3 is 15 residues long.

This clonotype was seen only a few times. The gene calls are TRBV4-2 and TRBJ2-3; 8 bases are a match to TRBD2. Unmatched junction bases numbered 7, after V lost 0 bases and J lost 5 bases. CDR1 is LGHNA, CDR2 YNFKEQ, per germline. This CDR3 comprises 16 residues. Here the CDR3 reads CASSQDRSGSRDTQYF. The CDR3 DNA is TGTGCCAGCAGCCAAGACAGGAGCGGGAGTAGAGATACGCAGTATTTT.

In its sample, this clonotype was seen many times. For the CDR3, the DNA is TGTGCCAGCAGCCCCTTGGGACAGGGCTACGAGCAGTACTTC. Its protein is CASSPLGQGYEQYF. The V and J genes are TRBV6-1 and TRBJ2-7; 9 bases line up with TRBD1. Germline V gives CDR1 MNHNS, CDR2 SASEGT. This CDR3 contains 14 residues. After removal of 6 bases from V and 3 bases from J, the junction contained 6 bases not matched to a gene.